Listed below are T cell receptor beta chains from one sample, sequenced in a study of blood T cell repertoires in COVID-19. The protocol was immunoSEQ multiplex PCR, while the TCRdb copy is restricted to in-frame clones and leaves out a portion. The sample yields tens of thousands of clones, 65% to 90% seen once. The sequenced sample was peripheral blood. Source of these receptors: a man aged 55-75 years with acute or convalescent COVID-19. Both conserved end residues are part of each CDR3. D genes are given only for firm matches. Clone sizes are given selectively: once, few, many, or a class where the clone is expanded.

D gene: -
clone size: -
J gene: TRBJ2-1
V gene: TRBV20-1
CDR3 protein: CSAEGDEQFF
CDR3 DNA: TGCAGTGCTGAAGGGGATGAGCAGTTCTTC

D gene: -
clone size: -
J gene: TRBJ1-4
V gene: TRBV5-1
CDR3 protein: CASSYQQGWGEKLFF
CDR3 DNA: TGCGCCAGCAGCTATCAACAGGGTTGGGGTGAAAAACTGTTTTTT

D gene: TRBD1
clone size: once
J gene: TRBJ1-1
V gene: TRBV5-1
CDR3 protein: CASSLVGTGTNTEAFF
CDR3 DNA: TGCGCCAGCAGCTTAGTGGGGACAGGGACGAACACTGAAGCTTTCTTT

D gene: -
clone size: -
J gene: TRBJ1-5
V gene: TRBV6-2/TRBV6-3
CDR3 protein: CASSYAGADQPQHF
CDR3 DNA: TGTGCCAGCAGTTATGCGGGGGCCGATCAGCCCCAGCATTTT

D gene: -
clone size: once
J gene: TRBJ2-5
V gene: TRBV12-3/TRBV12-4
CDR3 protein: CASSPPAAGTQYF
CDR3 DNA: TGTGCCAGCAGTCCCCCGGCAGCGGGGACCCAGTACTTC

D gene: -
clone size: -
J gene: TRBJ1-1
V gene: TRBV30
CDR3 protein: CAWDNIMTEAFF
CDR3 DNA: TGTGCCTGGGATAATATAATGACTGAAGCTTTCTTT

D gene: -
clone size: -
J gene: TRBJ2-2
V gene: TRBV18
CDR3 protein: CASSATGRTGELFF
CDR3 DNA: TGTGCCAGCTCAGCCACAGGGAGAACCGGGGAGCTGTTTTTT

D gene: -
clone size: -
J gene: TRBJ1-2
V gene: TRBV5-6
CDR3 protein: CASSLLQGYGYTF
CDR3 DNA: TGTGCCAGCAGCTTGTTGCAGGGCTATGGCTACACCTTC

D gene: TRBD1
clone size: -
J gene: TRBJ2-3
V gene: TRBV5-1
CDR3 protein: CASSPSTGGPDTQYF
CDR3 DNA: TGCGCCAGCAGCCCGTCGACAGGGGGCCCAGATACGCAGTATTTT

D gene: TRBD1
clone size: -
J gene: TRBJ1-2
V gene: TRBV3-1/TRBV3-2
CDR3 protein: CASSPRVRGPYGYTF
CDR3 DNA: TGTGCCAGCAGCCCCAGGGTGAGGGGGCCCTATGGCTACACCTTC

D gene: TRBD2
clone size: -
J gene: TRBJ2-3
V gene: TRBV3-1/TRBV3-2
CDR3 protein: CASSLSGGIISTDTQYF
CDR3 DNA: TGTGCCAGCAGCCTTAGCGGGGGGATTATAAGCACAGATACGCAGTATTTT

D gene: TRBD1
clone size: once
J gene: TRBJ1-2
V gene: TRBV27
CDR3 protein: CASSKRTAGGQDGYTF
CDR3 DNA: TGTGCCAGCAGTAAGAGAACCGCAGGGGGTCAGGATGGCTACACCTTC

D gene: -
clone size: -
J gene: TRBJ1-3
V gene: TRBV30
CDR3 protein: CAWSDSVLYF
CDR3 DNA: TGTGCCTGGAGTGACTCGGTTCTATATTTT

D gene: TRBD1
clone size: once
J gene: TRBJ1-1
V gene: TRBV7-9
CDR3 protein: CASSLDDRGGTEAFF
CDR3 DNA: TGTGCCAGCAGCTTGGACGACAGGGGTGGCACTGAAGCTTTCTTT

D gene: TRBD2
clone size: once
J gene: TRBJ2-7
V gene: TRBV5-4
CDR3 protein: CASSLGTSGNSGGEQYF
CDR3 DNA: TGTGCCAGCAGCTTGGGGACTAGCGGAAACTCCGGAGGCGAGCAGTACTTC

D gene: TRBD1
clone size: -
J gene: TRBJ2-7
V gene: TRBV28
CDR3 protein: CASSRNRDSSYEQYF
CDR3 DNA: TGTGCCAGCAGTCGGAACCGGGACAGCTCCTACGAGCAGTACTTC

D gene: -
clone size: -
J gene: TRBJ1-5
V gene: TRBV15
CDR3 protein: CATGAGERNQPQHF
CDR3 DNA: TGTGCCACCGGAGCAGGGGAACGCAATCAGCCCCAGCATTTT

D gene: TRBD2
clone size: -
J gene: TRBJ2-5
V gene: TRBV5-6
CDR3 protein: CASSKLAGGWLGQETQYF
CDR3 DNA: TGTGCCAGCAGCAAACTAGCGGGGGGGTGGTTAGGCCAAGAGACCCAGTACTTC

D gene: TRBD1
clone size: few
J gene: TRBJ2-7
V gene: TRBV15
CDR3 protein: CATSSRTGGDQYF
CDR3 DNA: TGTGCCACCAGCTCCCGGACAGGGGGCGATCAGTACTTC

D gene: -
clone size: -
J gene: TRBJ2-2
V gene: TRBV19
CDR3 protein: CAALNRGGELFF
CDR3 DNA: TGTGCCGCGCTCAACCGGGGGGGGGAGCTGTTTTTT

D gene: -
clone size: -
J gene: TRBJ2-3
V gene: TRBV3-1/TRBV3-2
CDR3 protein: CASSQGPDTQYF
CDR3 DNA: TGTGCCAGCAGCCAGGGCCCAGATACGCAGTATTTT

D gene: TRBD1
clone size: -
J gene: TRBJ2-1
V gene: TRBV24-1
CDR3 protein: CATSDGTGGIYNEQFF
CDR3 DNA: TGTGCCACCAGTGATGGGACAGGGGGCATCTACAATGAGCAGTTCTTC

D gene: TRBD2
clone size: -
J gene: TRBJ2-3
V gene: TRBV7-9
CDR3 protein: CASSLGLAGADTQYF
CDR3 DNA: TGTGCCAGCAGCCTGGGACTAGCGGGAGCAGATACGCAGTATTTT

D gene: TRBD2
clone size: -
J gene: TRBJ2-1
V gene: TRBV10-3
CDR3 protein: CAISNSGGSYNEQFF
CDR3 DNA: TGTGCCATCAGTAATAGCGGGGGCTCCTACAATGAGCAGTTCTTC

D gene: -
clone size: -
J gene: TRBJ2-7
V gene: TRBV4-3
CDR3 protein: CASSQWTRTVYEQYF
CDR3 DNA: TGCGCCAGCAGCCAATGGACTAGGACAGTGTACGAGCAGTACTTC

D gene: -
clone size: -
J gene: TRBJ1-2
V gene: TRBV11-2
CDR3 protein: CASSLDPGANYGYTF
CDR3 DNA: TGTGCCAGCAGCTTAGATCCAGGGGCTAACTATGGCTACACCTTC

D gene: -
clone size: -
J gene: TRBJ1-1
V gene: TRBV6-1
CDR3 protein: CASSEFRGRTEAFF
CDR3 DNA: TGTGCCAGCAGTGAATTCCGGGGTAGGACTGAAGCTTTCTTT

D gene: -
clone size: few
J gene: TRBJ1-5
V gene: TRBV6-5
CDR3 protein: CASRFGGLDQPQHF
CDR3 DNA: TGTGCCAGCAGATTCGGGGGTTTAGATCAGCCCCAGCATTTT

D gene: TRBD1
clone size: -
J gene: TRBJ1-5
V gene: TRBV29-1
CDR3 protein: CSVAWDRGINQPQHF
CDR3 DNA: TGCAGCGTTGCATGGGACAGGGGGATCAATCAGCCCCAGCATTTT

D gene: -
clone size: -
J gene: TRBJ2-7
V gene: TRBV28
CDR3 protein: CASSSPSKKGEQYF
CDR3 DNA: TGTGCCAGCAGTTCCCCCTCAAAGAAGGGGGAGCAGTACTTC

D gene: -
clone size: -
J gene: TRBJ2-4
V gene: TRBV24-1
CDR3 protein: CATSDSKDSHKNIQYF
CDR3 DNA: TGTGCCACCAGTGACTCCAAGGACAGCCACAAAAACATTCAGTACTTC

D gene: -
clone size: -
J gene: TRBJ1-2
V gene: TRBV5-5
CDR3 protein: CASSLDPAGWGGYTF
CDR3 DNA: TGTGCCAGCAGCTTGGATCCCGCAGGGTGGGGTGGCTACACCTTC

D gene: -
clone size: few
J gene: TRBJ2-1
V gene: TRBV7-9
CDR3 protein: CAQRREGEAYNEQFF
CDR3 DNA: TGTGCCCAACGTCGAGAGGGAGAAGCCTACAATGAGCAGTTCTTC

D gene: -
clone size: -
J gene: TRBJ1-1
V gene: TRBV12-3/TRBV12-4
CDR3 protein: CASSLANTEAFF
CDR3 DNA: TGTGCCAGCAGTTTGGCGAACACTGAAGCTTTCTTT

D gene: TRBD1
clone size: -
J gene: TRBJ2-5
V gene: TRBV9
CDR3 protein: CASSVAGQGTETQYF
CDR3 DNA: TGTGCCAGCAGCGTAGCTGGACAGGGGACCGAGACCCAGTACTTC

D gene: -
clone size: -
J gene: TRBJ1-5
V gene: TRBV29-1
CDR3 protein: CSVSGSGGQPQHF
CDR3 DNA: TGCAGCGTAAGTGGTTCGGGGGGTCAGCCCCAGCATTTT

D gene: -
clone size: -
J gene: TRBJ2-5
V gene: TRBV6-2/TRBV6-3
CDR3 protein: CASSPTGETQYF
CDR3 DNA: TGTGCCAGCAGCCCCACGGGAGAGACCCAGTACTTC